The 8 T cell receptor beta chains in this list originate from one sample, sequenced in a study of human T cells and chemical hapten exposure. The sample's time point: patch test 1, 2 weeks after DPC sensitization. Treatment reported: therapeutic diphenylcyclopropenone sensitization with weekly scalp DPC. TCRdb itself ran the RACE reads through MiXCR, one entry per CDR3 protein. This table holds 340,000 or so distinct CDR3 sequences, 6% to 8.5% found once. The sequencing used whole blood, collected in connection with sensitization to the hapten diphenylcyclopropenone (DPC). These receptor sequences come from a woman between 18 and 30 years old with alopecia areata. Some clones in this sample may be carry-over from other donors' samples.

The sample holds a few counts of this clonotype. The rearrangement links TRBV14 to TRBJ1-6; a possible D gene is TRBD1 (6 bases). CDR1 SGHDN and CDR2 FVKESK come from the germline V gene. This CDR3 has 13 residues. V dropped 3 bases and J dropped 8 bases, with 8 bases sitting between them. CDR3 nucleotides: TGTGCCAGCAGCCAGACAGGTTATTCACCCCTCCACTTT. Residues: CASSQTGYSPLHF.

This clonotype appeared a few times. The genes are TRBV4-2 and TRBJ1-2, with TRBD1 identical over 8 bases. After removal of 5 bases from V and 7 bases from J, the junction contained 12 bases not matched to a gene. Germline V gene data show CDR1 as LGHNA and CDR2 as YNFKEQ. This CDR3 comprises 15 residues. As DNA, the CDR3 is TGTGCCAGCAGCACCCCCGGACAGGGAATCGCTGGCTACACCTTC. It specifies CASSTPGQGIAGYTF.

This clonotype has at least ten counts. The CDR3, as DNA: TGCGCCAGCAGCTTGGAACCACCGGGACAGTACAATGAGCAGTTCTTC. Protein: CASSLEPPGQYNEQFF. V gene TRBV5-1 combines with J gene TRBJ2-1; 7 bases are a match to TRBD1. Germline CDR1 SGHRS, CDR2 YFSETQ. The J segment lost 4 bases and the V segment lost 0 bases, leaving 7 bases of the junction unmatched. The CDR3 is 16 amino acids.

This clonotype came up a few times. The chain's CDR3 is CASSARLATSTDTQYF. The CDR3 coding sequence is TGTGCCAGCAGTGCCAGACTAGCGACCAGCACAGATACGCAGTATTTT. The chain carries TRBV2 and TRBJ2-3; 8 positions match TRBD2. CDR1 is SNHLY, CDR2 FYNNEI, per germline. Trimming took 4 bases from V and 0 from J; bases not matched to a gene: 6. This CDR3 comprises 16 residues.

In this sample, this clonotype turned up a few times. This rearrangement joins TRBV7-2 to TRBJ1-6; unclear D gene. Germline V gene data show CDR1 as SGHTA and CDR2 as FQGNSA. CDR3 length: 14 residues. V shed 1 base and J shed 8 bases, with 9 bases lying between them. The CDR3 nucleotides are TGTGCCAGCAGCTTAGGGGGTACGGATTCACCCCTCCACTTT. It translates to CASSLGGTDSPLHF.

The chain combines TRBV12-3 or TRBV12-4 with TRBJ2-1; 9 nucleotides agree with TRBD2. V dropped 5 bases and J dropped 2; count of bases not matched to a gene: 4. The CDR3 is made up of 15 amino acids. The CDR3 loop reads CASSELAGTYNEQFF. The CDR3, as DNA: TGTGCCAGCAGTGAACTAGCGGGTACCTACAATGAGCAGTTCTTC.

This clonotype has just a few counts. J is TRBJ2-5 and V is TRBV25-1, with unresolved D. The CDR3 is 16 residues long. Deletions cut 0 bases from V and 5 bases from J, with 16 bases between. Per the germline V gene, CDR1 is MGHDK and CDR2 is SYGVNS. CDR3 in DNA: TGTGCCAGCAGTGAATATTCCGGCAGATCCCCGGAGACCCAGTACTTC. This encodes CASSEYSGRSPETQYF.

This clonotype was detected only once. The chain employs TRBV20-1 and TRBJ2-7, with 10 bases fitting TRBD2. The germline V gene has CDR1 DFQATT and CDR2 SNEGSKA (reference sequence). CDR3 length: 18 amino acids. V trimming: 0 bases; J trimming: 0 bases; junction bases outside the gene matches: 11. The CDR3 DNA reads TGCAGTGCTAGAGATCTGGCTAGCGGGGGCCAGAGCTCCTACGAGCAGTACTTC. Translation: CSARDLASGGQSSYEQYF.